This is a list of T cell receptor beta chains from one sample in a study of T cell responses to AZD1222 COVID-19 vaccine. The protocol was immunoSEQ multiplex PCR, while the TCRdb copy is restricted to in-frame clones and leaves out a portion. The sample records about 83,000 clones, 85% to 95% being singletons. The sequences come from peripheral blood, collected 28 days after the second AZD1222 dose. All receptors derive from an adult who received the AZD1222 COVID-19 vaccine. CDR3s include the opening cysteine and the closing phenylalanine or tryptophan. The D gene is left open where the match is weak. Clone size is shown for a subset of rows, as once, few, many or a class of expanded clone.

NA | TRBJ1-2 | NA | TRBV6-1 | CASSEFSTGHGYTF | TGTGCCAGCAGTGAATTCTCTACAGGGCATGGCTACACCTTC
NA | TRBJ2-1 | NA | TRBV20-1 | CSARSGNEQFF | TGCAGTGCTAGATCAGGCAATGAGCAGTTCTTC
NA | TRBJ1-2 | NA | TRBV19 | CASSMGRAYGYTF | TGTGCCAGTAGTATGGGCAGGGCCTATGGCTACACCTTC
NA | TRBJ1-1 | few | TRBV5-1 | CASSRTPQRGTEAFF | TGCGCCAGCAGCCGGACCCCCCAGAGGGGCACTGAAGCTTTCTTT
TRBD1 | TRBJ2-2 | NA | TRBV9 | CASSDRDRGRTGELFF | TGTGCCAGCAGCGACCGGGACAGGGGGCGAACCGGGGAGCTGTTTTTT
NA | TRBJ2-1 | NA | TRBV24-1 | CATSEYNEQFF | TGTGCCACCAGTGAGTACAATGAGCAGTTCTTC
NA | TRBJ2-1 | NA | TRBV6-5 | CASSYSFTSLQNEQFF | TGTGCCAGCAGTTACTCGTTCACTAGTTTGCAAAATGAGCAGTTCTTC
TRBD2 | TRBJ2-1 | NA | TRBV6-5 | CASSGTSYGNEQFF | TGTGCCAGCAGCGGGACTAGCTACGGCAATGAGCAGTTCTTC
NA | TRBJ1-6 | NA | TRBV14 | CASSQWVLGSPLHF | TGTGCCAGCAGCCAATGGGTTCTAGGTTCACCCCTCCACTTT
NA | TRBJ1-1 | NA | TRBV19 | CASSIGSAGDTEAFF | TGTGCCAGTAGTATAGGGTCTGCAGGGGACACTGAAGCTTTCTTT
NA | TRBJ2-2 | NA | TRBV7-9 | CASNRQVNTGELFF | TGTGCCAGCAACAGACAGGTTAACACCGGGGAGCTGTTTTTT
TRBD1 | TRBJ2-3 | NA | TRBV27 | CASSLSGTGRTDTQYF | TGTGCCAGCAGTTTATCTGGGACAGGGAGAACAGATACGCAGTATTTT
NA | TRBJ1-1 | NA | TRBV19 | CASSMKGQPNTEAFF | TGTGCCAGTAGTATGAAAGGACAACCGAACACTGAAGCTTTCTTT
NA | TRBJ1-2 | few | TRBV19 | CASSPAWEGFYGYTF | TGTGCCAGTAGTCCCGCTTGGGAGGGATTCTATGGCTACACCTTC
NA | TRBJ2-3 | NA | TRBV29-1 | CSVGDTQYF | TGCAGCGTTGGGGATACGCAGTATTTT
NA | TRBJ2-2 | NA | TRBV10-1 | CASSDRGSNGELFF | TGCGCCAGCAGTGACAGGGGTTCGAACGGGGAGCTGTTTTTT
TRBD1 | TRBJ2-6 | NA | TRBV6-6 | CASSREGGQGDSGANVLTF | TGTGCCAGCAGTCGAGAGGGGGGACAGGGGGACTCTGGGGCCAACGTCCTGACTTTC
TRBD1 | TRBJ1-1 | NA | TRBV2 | CASRTGDRGENTEAFF | TGTGCCAGCAGGACCGGGGACAGGGGAGAGAACACTGAAGCTTTCTTT
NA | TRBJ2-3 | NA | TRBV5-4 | CASSTSRLNGVGQYF | TGTGCCAGCAGCACCTCCCGCCTGAACGGAGTCGGGCAGTATTTT
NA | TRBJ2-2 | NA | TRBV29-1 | CSVSQRTTGELFF | TGCAGCGTTTCGCAGCGAACCACCGGGGAGCTGTTTTTT